The rows below give T cell receptor beta chains drawn from one sample of a study of blood T cell repertoires in COVID-19. Data came from immunoSEQ multiplex PCR; TCRdb stores just in-frame clones and leaves some out. Seen here are about 160,000 clones, 70% to 80% observed once, and the top ten hold less than 9.5%. The material sequenced was peripheral blood. The receptors derive from a man aged 55 to 70 with acute or convalescent COVID-19. CDR3s include the opening cysteine and the closing phenylalanine or tryptophan. The D gene is left open where the match is weak. Only some rows state a clone size, as once, few, many or a class for expanded clones.

CDR3,DNA,size,J,D,V
CASSWEGRGTEAFF,TGTGCCAGCAGTTGGGAGGGCCGGGGCACTGAAGCTTTCTTT,-,TRBJ1-1,-,TRBV6-5
CASKTQGNTEAFF,TGTGCCAGCAAAACACAGGGGAACACTGAAGCTTTCTTT,-,TRBJ1-1,-,TRBV6-5
CASIVTLQGPGNTIYF,TGTGCCAGCATCGTAACCCTCCAGGGTCCTGGAAACACCATATATTTT,-,TRBJ1-3,-,TRBV2
CATSPGGTSGVFTDTQYF,TGTGCCACCAGTCCAGGAGGAACTAGCGGGGTTTTCACAGATACGCAGTATTTT,-,TRBJ2-3,TRBD2,TRBV24-1
CASSPGTGSGNTIYF,TGTGCCAGCTCACCAGGTACAGGCTCTGGAAACACCATATATTTT,-,TRBJ1-3,-,TRBV18
CASSPTGDRVHEQYF,TGCGCCAGCAGCCCAACGGGGGACAGGGTCCACGAGCAGTACTTC,-,TRBJ2-7,TRBD1,TRBV5-1
CASSFRGYEQYF,TGTGCCAGCAGCTTCAGGGGTTACGAGCAGTACTTC,-,TRBJ2-7,-,TRBV7-2
CSVESDTSTDTQYF,TGCAGCGTTGAATCCGATACTAGCACAGATACGCAGTATTTT,-,TRBJ2-3,-,TRBV29-1
CASSLSAGAGGELFF,TGCGCCAGCAGCTTGTCGGCAGGGGCTGGCGGGGAGCTGTTTTTT,-,TRBJ2-2,-,TRBV5-1
CASSQERRLAGGMNEQFF,TGCGCCAGCAGCCAAGAACGGAGACTAGCGGGGGGGATGAATGAGCAGTTCTTC,-,TRBJ2-1,TRBD2,TRBV4-3
CASSYATGYNSPLHF,TGTGCCAGCAGTTACGCGACAGGGTACAATTCACCCCTCCACTTT,few,TRBJ1-6,TRBD1,TRBV6-2/TRBV6-3
CASSQSRRMGYTF,TGCGCCAGCAGCCAATCAAGGAGAATGGGCTACACCTTC,-,TRBJ1-2,-,TRBV5-1
CASSASAEGAQFYGYTF,TGTGCCAGCAGTGCTTCTGCGGAGGGCGCGCAGTTCTATGGCTACACCTTC,-,TRBJ1-2,-,TRBV27
CASSDRSGTGEGTEAFF,TGTGCCAGCAGTGATCGATCCGGGACAGGGGAGGGGACTGAAGCTTTCTTT,-,TRBJ1-1,TRBD1,TRBV25-1
CASSHLTSGNEQFF,TGCGCCAGCAGCCACCTGACTAGCGGGAATGAGCAGTTCTTC,-,TRBJ2-1,TRBD2,TRBV4-3
CASRGQDSGNTIYF,TGTGCCAGTAGGGGACAGGACTCTGGAAACACCATATATTTT,-,TRBJ1-3,TRBD1,TRBV19
CASTEHGQPYGYTF,TGTGCCAGCACGGAGCATGGACAGCCGTATGGCTACACCTTC,few,TRBJ1-2,-,TRBV28
CASSRGQGVGEAFF,TGCGCCAGCAGCCGGGGACAGGGGGTGGGTGAAGCTTTCTTT,-,TRBJ1-1,TRBD1,TRBV4-1
CASSLVRTQTQGLFYEQYF,TGCGCCAGCAGCTTGGTAAGGACGCAAACACAGGGGCTCTTCTACGAGCAGTACTTC,-,TRBJ2-7,TRBD1,TRBV5-1
CASSRQGVRGGELFF,TGTGCCAGTAGCCGACAGGGGGTTCGGGGCGGGGAGCTGTTTTTT,-,TRBJ2-2,TRBD1,TRBV19
CASRVQVTEAFF,TGTGCCAGCAGGGTACAGGTTACTGAAGCTTTCTTT,-,TRBJ1-1,-,TRBV6-5
CASSPTHGTVYEQYF,TGTGCCAGCAGCCCGACCCACGGGACAGTCTACGAGCAGTACTTC,-,TRBJ2-7,TRBD1,TRBV7-8
CASSLGQRGGAFF,TGTGCCAGCAGCTTAGGCCAGCGGGGGGGCGCGTTCTTC,-,TRBJ2-1,TRBD2,TRBV11-2
CASSPPQGREAFF,TGTGCCAGCAGCCCGCCTCAGGGGAGAGAAGCTTTCTTT,-,TRBJ1-1,-,TRBV12-3/TRBV12-4
CASSSTGTGVTGELFF,TGTGCCAGCAGCTCGACCGGGACAGGGGTCACCGGGGAGCTGTTTTTT,-,TRBJ2-2,TRBD1,TRBV7-3
CASSFEGATYNEQFF,TGTGCCAGCAGCTTTGAGGGGGCCACCTACAATGAGCAGTTCTTC,-,TRBJ2-1,TRBD1,TRBV11-3
CASSLVDTEAFF,TGTGCCAGCAGCTTGGTAGACACTGAAGCTTTCTTT,-,TRBJ1-1,-,TRBV5-5
CATRGGRGTEAFF,TGTGCCACCCGGGGGGGCAGAGGGACTGAAGCTTTCTTT,-,TRBJ1-1,-,TRBV12-3/TRBV12-4
CASGLGGLGEQYF,TGTGCCAGCGGTTTAGGGGGCCTGGGGGAGCAGTACTTC,-,TRBJ2-7,TRBD1,TRBV6-2/TRBV6-3
CASSLADRNYGYTF,TGTGCCAGCAGCTTGGCGGACAGAAACTATGGCTACACCTTC,-,TRBJ1-2,-,TRBV5-8
CAWRERGAYGNTIYF,TGTGCCTGGAGGGAACGGGGGGCATATGGAAACACCATATATTTT,few,TRBJ1-3,-,TRBV30